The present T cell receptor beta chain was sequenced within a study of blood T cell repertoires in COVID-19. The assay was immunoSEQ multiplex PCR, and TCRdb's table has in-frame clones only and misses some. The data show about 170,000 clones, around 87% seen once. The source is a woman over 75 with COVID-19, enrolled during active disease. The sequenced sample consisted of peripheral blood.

The CDR3 is CASSFGTSNEQFF. CDR3 sequence (DNA): TGTGCCAGCAGTTTCGGGACAAGCAATGAGCAGTTCTTC. The chain recombines TRBV28 with TRBJ2-1, with D maybe TRBD1 (6 bases). Deletions cut 3 bases from V and 6 bases from J, with 9 bases between. The CDR3 consists of 13 residues. Germline V gene data show CDR1 as MDHEN and CDR2 as SYDVKM.